Shown below are 3 T cell receptor beta chains from a single sample sequenced in a study of T cells in Graves' hyperthyroidism and ophthalmopathy. It was RNA transcripts that yielded the amplified TCR beta CDR3 regions. HTBI primers were used for first-round RT-PCR of the TCR CDR3. TCRdb recomputed calls from the multiplex PCR reads with MiXCR, one row per CDR3 protein. The data contain hundreds of thousands of distinct CDR3 sequences, 14% to 15% of them seen just once; the ten biggest clones take up approximately 4.3%. Input material: blood. The receptors derive from a woman aged 40-49 years with Graves' ophthalmopathy.

This clonotype was seen many times. This chain links TRBV2 with TRBJ1-1; tentative D call: TRBD1 (6 bases). Germline V gene lookup returns CDR1 SNHLY and CDR2 FYNNEI. This CDR3 has 15 residues. V was pared by 0 bases and J by 4 bases, with 12 bases between. Here the CDR3 DNA reads TGTGCCAGCAGTGAAGCACTAGGAGGGGGCACTGAAGCTTTCTTT. Its translation: CASSEALGGGTEAFF.

This clonotype has ten or more counts. The chain carries TRBV5-1 and TRBJ2-5; D may be TRBD2 (6 bases). This CDR3 has 15 amino acids. CDR1 and CDR2 from the germline V gene are SGHRS and YFSETQ. Trimming cost V 4 bases and J 4 bases, with 17 bases left between them. The CDR3 sequence is CASSLQEGRGETQYF. CDR3 nucleotides: TGCGCCAGCAGCCTCCAGGAGGGGCGAGGAGAGACCCAGTACTTC. Variable domain in full (rest from reference TRBV5-1 and TRBJ2-5): KAGVTQTPRYLIKTRGQQVTLSCSPISGHRSVSWYQQTPGQGLQFLFEYFSETQRNKGNFPGRFSGRQFSNSRSEMNVSTLELGDSALYLCASSLQEGRGETQYFGPGTRLLVL.

This rearrangement joins TRBV27 to TRBJ2-5; 8 bases map to TRBD1. Germline CDR1 MNHEY, CDR2 SMNVEV (reference sequence). J gave up 2 bases and V 5 bases, and 7 bases lay outside the gene matches. The CDR3 runs 15 residues. The CDR3 loop is CASSPDRDRQETQYF. The CDR3 nucleotides are TGTGCCAGCAGTCCGGACCGGGACAGGCAAGAGACCCAGTACTTC.